The table lists the clone carrying this T cell receptor (beta chain) with a count of one. Splitting of CD4+ cells produced CD45RA+ naive and CD45RA-negative memory subsets. Per germline, CDR1 GTSNPN and CDR2 SVGIG (reference sequence). This CDR3 region has 12 residues. This record comes from a study of shared clonotypes between healthy human individuals. Sequenced by immunoSEQ multiplex PCR; TCRdb stores in-frame clones only, minus some. Here the sample spans hundreds of thousands of clones, roughly 97% being singletons. This receptor was taken from a woman in her 30s in good health. The rearrangement joins TRBV30 to TRBJ2-5, with 8 bases aligning to TRBD1. The DNA end favors TRBJ2-7, so the J call may be wrong. The sample was naive CD4+ T cells sorted from blood. Subset in this sample: CD45RA+ positively selected. The CDR3 DNA is TGTGCCTGGAGTCCAGGGGGCCACGAGCAGTACTTC. This gives the protein CAWSPGGHEQYF.